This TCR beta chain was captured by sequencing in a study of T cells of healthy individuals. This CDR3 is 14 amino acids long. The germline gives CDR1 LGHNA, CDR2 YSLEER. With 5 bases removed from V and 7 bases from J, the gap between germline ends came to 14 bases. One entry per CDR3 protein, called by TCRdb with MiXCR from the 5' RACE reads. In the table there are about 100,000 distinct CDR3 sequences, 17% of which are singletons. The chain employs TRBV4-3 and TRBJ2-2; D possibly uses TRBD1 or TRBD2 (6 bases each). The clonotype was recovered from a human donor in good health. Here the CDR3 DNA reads TGCGCCAGCAGCAAACCCGGAGGGGGCGGGGAGCTGTTTTTT. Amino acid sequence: CASSKPGGGGELFF.